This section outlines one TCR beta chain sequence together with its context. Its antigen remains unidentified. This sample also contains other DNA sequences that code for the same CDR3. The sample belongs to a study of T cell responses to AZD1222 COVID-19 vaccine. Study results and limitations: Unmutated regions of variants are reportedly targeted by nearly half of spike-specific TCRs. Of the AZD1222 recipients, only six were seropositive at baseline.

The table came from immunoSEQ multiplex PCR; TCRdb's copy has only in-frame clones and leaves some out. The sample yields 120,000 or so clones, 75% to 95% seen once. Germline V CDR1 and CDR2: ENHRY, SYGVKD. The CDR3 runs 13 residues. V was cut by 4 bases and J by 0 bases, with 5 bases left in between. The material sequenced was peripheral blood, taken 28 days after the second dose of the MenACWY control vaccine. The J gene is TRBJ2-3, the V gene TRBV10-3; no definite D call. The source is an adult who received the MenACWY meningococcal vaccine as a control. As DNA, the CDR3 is TGTGCCATCAGTGGAGGCAGCACAGATACGCAGTATTTT. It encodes CAISGGSTDTQYF.